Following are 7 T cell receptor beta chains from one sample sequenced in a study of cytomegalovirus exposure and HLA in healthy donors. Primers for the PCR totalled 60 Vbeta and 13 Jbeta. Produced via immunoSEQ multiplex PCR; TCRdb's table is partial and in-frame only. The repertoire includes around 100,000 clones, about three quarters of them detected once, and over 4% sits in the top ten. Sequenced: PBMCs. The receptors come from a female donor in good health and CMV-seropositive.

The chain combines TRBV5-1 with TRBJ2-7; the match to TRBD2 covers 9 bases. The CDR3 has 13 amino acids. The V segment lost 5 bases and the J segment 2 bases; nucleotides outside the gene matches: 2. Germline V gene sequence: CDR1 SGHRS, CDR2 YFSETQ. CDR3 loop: CASSLAGTYEQYF. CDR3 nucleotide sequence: TGCGCCAGCAGTCTAGCGGGGACCTACGAGCAGTACTTC.

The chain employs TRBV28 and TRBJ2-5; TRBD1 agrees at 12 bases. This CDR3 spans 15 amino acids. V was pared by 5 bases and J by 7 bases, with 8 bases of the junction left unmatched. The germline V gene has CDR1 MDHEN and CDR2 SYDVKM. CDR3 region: CASSPGQGASGTQYF. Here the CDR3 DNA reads TGTGCCAGCAGTCCGGGACAGGGGGCTTCAGGGACCCAGTACTTC.

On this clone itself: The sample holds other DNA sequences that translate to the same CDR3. For the CDR3, the DNA is TGCGCCAGCACGCGGGGCGTCAACTCTGGTGGTTCTGGAAACACCATATATTTT. Its protein product is CASTRGVNSGGSGNTIYF. The V and J genes are TRBV5-1 and TRBJ1-3; a possible D gene is TRBD1 (5 bases). Germline values: CDR1 SGHRS, CDR2 YFSETQ. The CDR3 covers 18 residues. Trimming pared 6 bases from V and 1 base from J, leaving 23 bases between.

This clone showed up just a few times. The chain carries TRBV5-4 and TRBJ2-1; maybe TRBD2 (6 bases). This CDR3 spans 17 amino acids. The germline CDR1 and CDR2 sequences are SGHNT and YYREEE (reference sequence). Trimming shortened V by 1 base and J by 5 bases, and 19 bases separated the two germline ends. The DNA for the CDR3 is TGTGCCAGCAGCTTGCGGCTTGCGGGGTTAGGGGACAATGAGCAGTTCTTC. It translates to CASSLRLAGLGDNEQFF.

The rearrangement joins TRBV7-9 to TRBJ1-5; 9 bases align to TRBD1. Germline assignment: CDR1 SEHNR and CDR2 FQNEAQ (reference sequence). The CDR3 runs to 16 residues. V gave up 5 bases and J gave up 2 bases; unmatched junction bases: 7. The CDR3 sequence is CASSLGTGTGNQPQHF. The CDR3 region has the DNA TGTGCCAGCAGCCTAGGGACAGGGACGGGCAATCAGCCCCAGCATTTT.

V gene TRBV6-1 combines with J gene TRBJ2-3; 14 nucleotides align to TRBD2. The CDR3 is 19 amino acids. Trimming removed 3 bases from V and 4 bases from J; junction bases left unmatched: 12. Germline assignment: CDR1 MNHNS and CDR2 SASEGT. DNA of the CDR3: TGTGCCAGCAGTGACCGACTAGCGGGAGGGGGTAGCCATGCAGATACGCAGTATTTT. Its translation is CASSDRLAGGGSHADTQYF.

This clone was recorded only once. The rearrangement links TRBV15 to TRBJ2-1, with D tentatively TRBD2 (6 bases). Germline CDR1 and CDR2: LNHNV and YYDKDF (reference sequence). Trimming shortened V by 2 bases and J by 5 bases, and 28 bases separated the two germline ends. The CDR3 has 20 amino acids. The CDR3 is CATSRPNQVGGPLTNNEQFF. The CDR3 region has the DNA TGTGCCACCAGCAGACCCAACCAAGTAGGAGGGCCCCTAACAAACAATGAGCAGTTCTTC.